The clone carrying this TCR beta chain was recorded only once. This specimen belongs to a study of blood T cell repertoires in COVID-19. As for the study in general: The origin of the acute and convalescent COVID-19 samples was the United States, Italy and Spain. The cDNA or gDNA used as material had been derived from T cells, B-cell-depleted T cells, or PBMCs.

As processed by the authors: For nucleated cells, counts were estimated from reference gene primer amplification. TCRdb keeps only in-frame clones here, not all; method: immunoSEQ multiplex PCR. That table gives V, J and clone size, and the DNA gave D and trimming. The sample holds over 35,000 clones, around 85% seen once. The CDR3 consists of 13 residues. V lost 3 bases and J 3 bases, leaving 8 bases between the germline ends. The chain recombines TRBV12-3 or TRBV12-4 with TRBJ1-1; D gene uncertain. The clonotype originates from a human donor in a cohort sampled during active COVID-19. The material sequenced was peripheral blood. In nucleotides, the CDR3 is TGTGCCAGCAGTTTGAGTCGAGACACTGAAGCTTTCTTT. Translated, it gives CASSLSRDTEAFF.